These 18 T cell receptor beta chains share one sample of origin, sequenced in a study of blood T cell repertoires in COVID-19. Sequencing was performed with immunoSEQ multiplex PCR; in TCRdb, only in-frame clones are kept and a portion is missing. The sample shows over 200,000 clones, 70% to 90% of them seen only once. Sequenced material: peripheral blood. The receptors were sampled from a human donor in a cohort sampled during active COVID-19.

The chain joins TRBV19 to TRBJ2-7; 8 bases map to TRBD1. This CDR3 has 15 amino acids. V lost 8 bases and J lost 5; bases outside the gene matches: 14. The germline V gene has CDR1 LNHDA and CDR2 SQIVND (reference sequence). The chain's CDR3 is CASSQGDTMAHEQYF. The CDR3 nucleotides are TGTGCCAGTTCACAGGGGGACACGATGGCCCACGAGCAGTACTTC.

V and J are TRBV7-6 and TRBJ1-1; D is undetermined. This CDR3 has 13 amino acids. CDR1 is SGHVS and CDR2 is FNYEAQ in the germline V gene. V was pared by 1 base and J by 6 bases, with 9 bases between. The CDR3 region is CASSLGQLAEAFF. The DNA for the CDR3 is TGTGCCAGCAGCTTAGGACAACTAGCTGAAGCTTTCTTT.

In nucleotides, the CDR3 is TGTGCCAGCAGCGTAGGTTCTGAGATTGAAAAACTGTTTTTT. Translating it yields CASSVGSEIEKLFF. This rearrangement joins TRBV9 to TRBJ1-4; no clear D. CDR3 length equals 14 residues. Germline V gives CDR1 SGDLS, CDR2 YYNGEE. V was cut by 0 bases and J by 7 bases, with 10 bases left in between.

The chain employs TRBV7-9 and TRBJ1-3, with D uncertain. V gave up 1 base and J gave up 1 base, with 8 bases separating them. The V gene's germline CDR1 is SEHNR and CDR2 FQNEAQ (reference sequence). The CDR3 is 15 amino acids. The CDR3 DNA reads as TGTGCCAGCAGCTTAGTCGAGGGATCTGGAAACACCATATATTTT. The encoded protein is CASSLVEGSGNTIYF.

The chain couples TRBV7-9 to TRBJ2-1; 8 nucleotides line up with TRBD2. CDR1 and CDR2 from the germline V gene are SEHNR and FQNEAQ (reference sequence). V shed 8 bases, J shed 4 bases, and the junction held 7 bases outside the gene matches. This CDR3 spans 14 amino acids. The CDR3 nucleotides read TGTGCCAGCGGAGAACTAGCGGCTTACAATGAGCAGTTCTTC. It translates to CASGELAAYNEQFF.

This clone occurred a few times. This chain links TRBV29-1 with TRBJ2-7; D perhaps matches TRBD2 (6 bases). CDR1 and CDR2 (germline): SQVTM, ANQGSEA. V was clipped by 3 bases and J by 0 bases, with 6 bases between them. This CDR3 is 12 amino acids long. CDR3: CSVDGSSYEQYF. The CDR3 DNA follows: TGCAGCGTTGACGGGAGCTCCTACGAGCAGTACTTC.

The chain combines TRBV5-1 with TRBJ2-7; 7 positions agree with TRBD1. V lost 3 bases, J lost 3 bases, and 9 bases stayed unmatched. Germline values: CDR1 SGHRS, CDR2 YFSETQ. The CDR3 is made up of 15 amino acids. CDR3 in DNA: TGCGCCAGCAGCTCCGGATTCGACAGGGACTACGAGCAGTACTTC. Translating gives CASSSGFDRDYEQYF.

This CDR3 is CASSLPYERQYF. The DNA of the CDR3 is TGTGCCAGCAGCCTCCCATACGAGCGACAGTACTTC. This sequence joins TRBV28 and TRBJ2-7; D is uncertain. V was trimmed by 6 bases and J by 10 bases, leaving 16 bases between them. CDR1 MDHEN and CDR2 SYDVKM come from the germline V gene. The CDR3 runs to 12 residues.

In DNA, the CDR3 is TGTGCCAGTAGTATAGAGGCAGGGGCCTACAATGAGCAGTTCTTC. Translating it yields CASSIEAGAYNEQFF. V usage is TRBV19 and J usage is TRBJ2-1, with TRBD1 as a possible D gene (6 bases). This CDR3 spans 15 amino acids. V was trimmed by 0 bases and J by 2 bases, leaving 8 bases between them. CDR1 and CDR2 from the germline V gene are LNHDA and SQIVND (reference sequence). Using reference TRBV19 and TRBJ2-1 for the parts outside the CDR3, the full variable domain is DGGITQSPKYLFRKEGQNVTLSCEQNLNHDAMYWYRQDPGQGLRLIYYSQIVNDFQKGDIAEGYSVSREKKESFPLTVTSAQKNPTAFYLCASSIEAGAYNEQFFGPGTRLTVL.

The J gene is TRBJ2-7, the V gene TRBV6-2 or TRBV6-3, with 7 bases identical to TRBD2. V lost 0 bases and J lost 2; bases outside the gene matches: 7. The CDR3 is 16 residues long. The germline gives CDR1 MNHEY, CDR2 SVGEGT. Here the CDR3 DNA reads TGTGCCAGCAGTTACTCCCCGGCGGGGACTACCTACGAGCAGTACTTC. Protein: CASSYSPAGTTYEQYF.

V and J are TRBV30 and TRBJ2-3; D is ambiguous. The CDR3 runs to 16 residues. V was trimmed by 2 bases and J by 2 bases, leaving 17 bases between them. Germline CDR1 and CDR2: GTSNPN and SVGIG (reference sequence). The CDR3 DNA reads TGTGCCTGGAGTCCCATAACCTTCCCCTACACAGATACGCAGTATTTT. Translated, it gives CAWSPITFPYTDTQYF.

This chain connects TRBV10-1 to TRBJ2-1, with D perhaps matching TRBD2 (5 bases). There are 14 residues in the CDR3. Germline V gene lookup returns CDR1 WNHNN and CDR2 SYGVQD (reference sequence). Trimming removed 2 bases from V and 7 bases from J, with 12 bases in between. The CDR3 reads CASSEGSAVNEQFF. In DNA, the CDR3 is TGCGCCAGCAGTGAGGGTAGCGCGGTGAATGAGCAGTTCTTC.

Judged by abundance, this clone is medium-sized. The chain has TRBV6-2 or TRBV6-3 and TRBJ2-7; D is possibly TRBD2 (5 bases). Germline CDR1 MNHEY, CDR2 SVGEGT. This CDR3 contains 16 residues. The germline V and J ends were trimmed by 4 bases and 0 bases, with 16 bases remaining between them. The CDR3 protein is CASSSYNERDSYEQYF. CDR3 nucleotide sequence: TGTGCCAGCAGTTCGTATAATGAGAGGGACTCCTACGAGCAGTACTTC.

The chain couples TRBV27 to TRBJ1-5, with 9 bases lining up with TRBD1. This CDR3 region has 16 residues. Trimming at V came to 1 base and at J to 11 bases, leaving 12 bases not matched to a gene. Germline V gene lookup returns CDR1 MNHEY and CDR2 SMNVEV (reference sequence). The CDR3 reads CASSLLWDRVLLTQHF. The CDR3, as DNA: TGTGCCAGCAGTTTATTGTGGGACAGGGTTCTCCTGACCCAGCATTTT.

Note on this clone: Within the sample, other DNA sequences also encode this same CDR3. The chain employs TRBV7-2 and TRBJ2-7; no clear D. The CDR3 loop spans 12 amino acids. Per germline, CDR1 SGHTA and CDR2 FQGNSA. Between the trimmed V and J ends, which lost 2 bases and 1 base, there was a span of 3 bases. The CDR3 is CASSLSSYEQYF. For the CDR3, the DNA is TGTGCCAGCAGCTTATCTTCCTACGAGCAGTACTTC.

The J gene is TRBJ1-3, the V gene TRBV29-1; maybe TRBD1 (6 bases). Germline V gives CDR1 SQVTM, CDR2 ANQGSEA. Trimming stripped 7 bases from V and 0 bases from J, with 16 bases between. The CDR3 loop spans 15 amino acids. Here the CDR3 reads CSASGATLSGNTIYF. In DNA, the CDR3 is TGCAGCGCGTCAGGGGCCACCCTCTCTGGAAACACCATATATTTT.

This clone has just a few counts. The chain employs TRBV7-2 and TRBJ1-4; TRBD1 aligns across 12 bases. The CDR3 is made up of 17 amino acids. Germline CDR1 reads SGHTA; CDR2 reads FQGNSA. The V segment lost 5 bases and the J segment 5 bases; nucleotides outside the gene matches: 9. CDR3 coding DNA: TGTGCCAGCAGCCGGGGACAGGGGGCAGGAGAGAATGAAAAACTGTTTTTT. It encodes CASSRGQGAGENEKLFF.

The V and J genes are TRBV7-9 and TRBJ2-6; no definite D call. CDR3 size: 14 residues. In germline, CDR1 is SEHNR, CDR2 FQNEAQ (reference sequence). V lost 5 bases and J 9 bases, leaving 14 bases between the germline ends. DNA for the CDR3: TGTGCCAGCAGCAACCAGGCCGTCCTCAACGTCCTGACTTTC. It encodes CASSNQAVLNVLTF.